The clone carrying this T cell receptor beta chain was seen repeatedly, ten times or more. Its cognate antigen is unknown. The record originates from a study of CD8 T cells in ankylosing spondylitis. General observations from the study: Disease-associated clones were reportedly significantly overrepresented in matched ankylosing spondylitis synovial fluid. Typical of ankylosing spondylitis blood, it appeared, was a TCR beta motif of several highly homologous variants.

Generation of TCR beta libraries employed quantitative 5'-RACE incorporating molecular barcodes. MiXCR, applied by TCRdb to the 5' RACE reads, yields one record per CDR3 protein. The table lists more than 150,000 distinct CDR3 sequences, about 18% of them singletons. From germline, CDR1 is LGHNA and CDR2 YNFKEQ. Trimming took 4 bases from V and 4 from J, leaving 8 bases between them. The CDR3 has 14 amino acids. The specimen sequenced was blood, either unsorted or a sorted T cell fraction (not recorded which). This TCR was recovered from a male donor aged 5 to 29 with ankylosing spondylitis or in good health (not recorded which). The chain is built from TRBV4-2 and TRBJ2-6; D is uncertain. CDR3 residues: CASSPRRGANVLTF. As DNA, the CDR3 is TGTGCCAGCAGCCCAAGGAGAGGGGCCAACGTCCTGACTTTC.